The sequence of this T cell receptor (beta chain) was determined in a study of blood T cells in healthy people across ages. Regarding the study as a whole: Because donor CMV status was unknown, expanded clonotype changes were possibly confounded.

The total RNA that was extracted per sample amounted to at least 5 micrograms. As for this clonotype: Its antigen is currently unknown.

The V gene's germline CDR1 is SGHAT and CDR2 FQNNGV. The CDR3 extends over 13 amino acids. V was clipped by 5 bases and J by 7 bases, with 13 bases between them. Next came a second PCR, run for about 7 to 11 cycles, which used a sample-barcoded 5' primer along with a J-beta primer mix. Each of the cDNA molecules was tagged by a template-switch adaptor with 12 random nucleotides. TCRdb reanalysed the 5' RACE reads using MiXCR and keeps one entry per CDR3 protein. The sample records around 900,000 distinct CDR3 sequences, roughly 26% being singletons. The V and J genes are TRBV11-2 and TRBJ2-3, with TRBD2 as a possible D gene (6 bases). The clonotype was recovered from a woman of 80 years or more in good health. Sequencing was done on a sample of blood. Here the CDR3 reads CASSGTYFNTQYF. CDR3 nucleotide sequence: TGTGCCAGCAGCGGGACTTACTTCAATACGCAGTATTTT.